Each of the 19 T cell receptor beta chains below was sequenced from the same sample in a study of shared clonotypes between healthy human individuals. Assay: immunoSEQ multiplex PCR; the TCRdb copy retains only in-frame clones and omits some. The table lists about 550,000 clones, around 95% of them singletons. CD45RO-negative cells were positively selected for CCR7, leaving out terminally differentiated effector memory CD45RA+ cells. Sequenced: naive CD8+ T cells sorted from blood. These receptors were obtained from a woman aged 25 to 45 in good health.

V and J are TRBV7-6 and TRBJ2-5; a weak D match, TRBD2 (5 bases). The DNA end favors TRBJ2-7, so the J call may be wrong. The germline V gene has CDR1 SGHVS and CDR2 FNYEAQ. CDR3 length: 13 amino acids. This CDR3 is CASSLSSTYEQYF. CDR3 bases: TGTGCCAGCAGCTTATCTAGCACCTACGAGCAGTACTTC.

This chain connects TRBV2 to TRBJ1-1; 8 bases align to TRBD1. With V trimmed by 5 bases and J by 3 bases, 11 bases remained unmatched. The CDR3 loop spans 16 amino acids. From germline, CDR1 is SNHLY and CDR2 FYNNEI. The CDR3 DNA sequence: TGTGCCAGCAGTCACTCCACGGACAGGGTAGACACTGAAGCTTTCTTT. Translating it yields CASSHSTDRVDTEAFF.

The chain combines TRBV5-1 with TRBJ1-1; a possible D gene is TRBD1 (6 bases). Looked up from germline, CDR1 is SGHRS and CDR2 is YFSETQ. Trimming shortened V by 0 bases and J by 1 base, and 10 bases separated the two germline ends. CDR3 length equals 15 residues. The CDR3 DNA follows: TGCGCCAGCAGCTTGGATTGGGGGCAGAACACTGAAGCTTTCTTT. This sequence encodes CASSLDWGQNTEAFF.

V and J are TRBV14 and TRBJ1-1, with a weak D call TRBD1 (6 bases). Germline CDR1 and CDR2: SGHDN and FVKESK. The V and J ends lost 2 bases and 0 bases respectively, with 16 bases between them. The CDR3 sequence is 17 residues long. CDR3 protein: CASSQKRGGNMNTEAFF. The CDR3 DNA reads as TGTGCCAGCAGCCAAAAGAGGGGGGGGAACATGAACACTGAAGCTTTCTTT.

This chain connects TRBV20-1 to TRBJ2-5, with D hard to call. The DNA end is more similar to TRBJ2-7, so the J call may be wrong. CDR1 DFQATT and CDR2 SNEGSKA come from the germline V gene (reference sequence). The CDR3 is 11 amino acids. The CDR3 is CSADFGYEQYF. The CDR3 bases are TGCAGTGCCGATTTCGGGTACGAGCAGTACTTC.

The rearrangement joins TRBV6-5 to TRBJ2-7; TRBD1 agrees at 7 bases. Looked up from germline, CDR1 is MNHEY and CDR2 is SVGAGI. The CDR3 runs 13 residues. V was pared by 6 bases and J by 2 bases, with 4 bases of the junction left unmatched. In DNA, the CDR3 is TGTGCCAGCAGCAAGGGACAGACCTACGAGCAGTACTTC. Translating it yields CASSKGQTYEQYF.

This clone appeared once. The V and J genes are TRBV5-4 and TRBJ1-2; D ambiguous. With 4 bases removed from V and 2 bases from J, the gap between germline ends came to 6 bases. Germline lookup yields CDR1 SGHNT and CDR2 YYREEE (reference sequence). This CDR3 is 12 amino acids long. This CDR3 reads CASSTSNYGYTF. CDR3 coding DNA: TGTGCCAGCAGCACGAGCAACTATGGCTACACCTTC.

This clone was observed once. The chain has TRBV5-6 and TRBJ1-3, with a tentative D call TRBD1 (5 bases). Trimming pared 4 bases from V and 4 bases from J, leaving 15 bases between. The CDR3 extends over 15 amino acids. Germline V CDR1 and CDR2: SGHDT, YYEEEE. In DNA, the CDR3 is TGTGCCAGCAGCCCTTTTGGGGGGAACGGAAACACCATATATTTT. Translation: CASSPFGGNGNTIYF.

This chain connects TRBV10-1 to TRBJ2-5; TRBD2 aligns across 7 bases. The CDR3 spans 14 residues. Germline V lookup: CDR1 WNHNN, CDR2 SYGVQD (reference sequence). J lost 2 bases, V lost 7 bases, and 7 bases had no gene match. The CDR3 bases are TGCGCCAGCATAAGTCAGCGGGATCAAGAGACCCAGTACTTC. Translating gives CASISQRDQETQYF.

The V and J genes are TRBV28 and TRBJ2-7; D gene ambiguous. The V gene's germline CDR1 is MDHEN and CDR2 SYDVKM. The CDR3 totals 14 residues. The V and J ends lost 1 base and 1 base respectively, with 8 bases between them. The CDR3 is CASSLLQESYEQYF. The CDR3 region has the DNA TGTGCCAGCAGTTTATTGCAGGAGTCCTACGAGCAGTACTTC. Looking up the rest from reference TRBV28 and TRBJ2-7 gives the full variable domain: DVKVTQSSRYLVKRTGEKVFLECVQDMDHENMFWYRQDPGLGLRLIYFSYDVKMKEKGDIPEGYSVSREKKERFSLILESASTNQTSMYLCASSLLQESYEQYFGPGTRLTVT.

The gene calls are TRBV2 and TRBJ1-1; tentative D call: TRBD1 (6 bases). CDR3 length: 13 residues. The germline CDR1 and CDR2 sequences are SNHLY and FYNNEI. Trimming removed 4 bases at V and 5 bases at J, with 11 bases between. The CDR3 bases are TGTGCCAGCAGTGCAGGGGTATATACTGAAGCTTTCTTT. As protein: CASSAGVYTEAFF.

V gene TRBV5-5 combines with J gene TRBJ2-5; D call uncertain. Germline CDR1 reads SGHKS; CDR2 reads YYEKEE (reference sequence). The CDR3 consists of 14 residues. The V and J ends lost 1 base and 1 base respectively, with 8 bases between them. The CDR3 loop reads CASSLPSSQETQYF. In DNA, the CDR3 is TGTGCCAGCAGCTTGCCGTCCAGCCAAGAGACCCAGTACTTC.

The DNA for the CDR3 is TGCGCCAGCAGCCTAACTAGCGGGAGTGGCCACGAGCAGTACTTC. It translates to CASSLTSGSGHEQYF. This chain joins TRBV4-1 and TRBJ2-7, with 11 bases lining up with TRBD2. In germline, CDR1 is MGHRA, CDR2 YSYEKL. The J segment lost 5 bases and the V segment lost 4 bases, leaving 7 bases of the junction unmatched. The length of the CDR3 is 15 residues.

The chain uses TRBV2 and TRBJ2-1; D may match TRBD1 or TRBD2 (5 bases each). Germline V gene lookup returns CDR1 SNHLY and CDR2 FYNNEI. This CDR3 has 15 amino acids. The ends were cut back, 3 bases at V and 1 base at J, with 10 bases in the middle. CDR3 nucleotide sequence: TGTGCCAGCAGTGAGATGGGGGTTTCCTACAATGAGCAGTTCTTC. It is translated as CASSEMGVSYNEQFF.

In this sample, this clone turned up once. CDR3 coding DNA: TGTGCCAGCAGTGACTACCTCGGGAACACTGAAGCTTTCTTT. Amino acids: CASSDYLGNTEAFF. The chain uses TRBV25-1 and TRBJ1-1, with no clear D. This CDR3 spans 14 amino acids. Trimming shortened V by 3 bases and J by 1 base, and 9 bases separated the two germline ends. CDR1 and CDR2 from the germline V gene are MGHDK and SYGVNS.

The V and J genes are TRBV2 and TRBJ2-7; D is perhaps TRBD1 (6 bases). V lost 2 bases to trimming and J lost 3 bases, with 14 bases between them. CDR1 SNHLY and CDR2 FYNNEI come from the germline V gene. CDR3 length: 15 amino acids. The chain's CDR3 is CASSEISGVGYEQYF. The CDR3 DNA follows: TGTGCCAGCAGTGAAATTTCAGGGGTGGGCTACGAGCAGTACTTC.

V gene TRBV5-1 combines with J gene TRBJ1-1; D gene ambiguous. Germline V gene sequence: CDR1 SGHRS, CDR2 YFSETQ. Trimming removed 0 bases at V and 0 bases at J, with 3 bases between. The CDR3 has 13 residues. The CDR3 loop reads CASSLDMNTEAFF. DNA of the CDR3: TGCGCCAGCAGCTTGGATATGAACACTGAAGCTTTCTTT. The whole variable domain, remainder taken from reference TRBV5-1 and TRBJ1-1, is KAGVTQTPRYLIKTRGQQVTLSCSPISGHRSVSWYQQTPGQGLQFLFEYFSETQRNKGNFPGRFSGRQFSNSRSEMNVSTLELGDSALYLCASSLDMNTEAFFGQGTRLTVV.

The chain combines TRBV7-9 with TRBJ2-3, with 9 positions matching TRBD2. The CDR3 length is 17 residues. Trimming at V came to 2 bases and at J to 5 bases, leaving 11 bases not matched to a gene. Germline V lookup: CDR1 SEHNR, CDR2 FQNEAQ (reference sequence). CDR3 residues: CASSLPRREGPQDTQYF. The CDR3 DNA reads as TGTGCCAGCAGCTTACCCCGGCGGGAGGGCCCACAAGATACGCAGTATTTT. The complete variable domain, with remaining parts taken from reference TRBV7-9 and TRBJ2-3, reads DTGVSQNPRHKITKRGQNVTFRCDPISEHNRLYWYRQTLGQGPEFLTYFQNEAQLEKSRLLSDRFSAERPKGSFSTLEIQRTEQGDSAMYLCASSLPRREGPQDTQYFGPGTRLTVL.

The chain employs TRBV7-2 and TRBJ2-5; D tentatively reads TRBD1 or TRBD2 (5 bases each). This CDR3 region has 17 residues. Germline V gives CDR1 SGHTA, CDR2 FQGNSA. Trimming removed 8 bases at V and 0 bases at J, with 22 bases between. CDR3 nucleotides: TGTGCCAGCTCGTATGGGGGAACAACCCAGTACCAAGAGACCCAGTACTTC. Protein product: CASSYGGTTQYQETQYF.